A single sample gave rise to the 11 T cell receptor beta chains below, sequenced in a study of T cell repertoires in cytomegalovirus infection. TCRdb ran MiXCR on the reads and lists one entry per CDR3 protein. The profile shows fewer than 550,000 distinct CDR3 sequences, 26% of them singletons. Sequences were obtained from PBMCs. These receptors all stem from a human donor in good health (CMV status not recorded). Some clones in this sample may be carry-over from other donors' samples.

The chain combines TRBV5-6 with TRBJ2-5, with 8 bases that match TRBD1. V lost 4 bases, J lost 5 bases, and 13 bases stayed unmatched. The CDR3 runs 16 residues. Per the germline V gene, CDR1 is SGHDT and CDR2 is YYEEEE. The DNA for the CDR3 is TGTGCCAGCAGCCTCAATCGGGGGCAGGGGGCGGAGACCCAGTACTTC. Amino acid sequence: CASSLNRGQGAETQYF.

CDR3 sequence (DNA): TGTGCCAGCGGGCCCCTCGGGACTAGCGGAGGGAGCTCCTACAATGAGCAGTTCTTC. It encodes CASGPLGTSGGSSYNEQFF. This chain connects TRBV27 to TRBJ2-1; the match to TRBD2 covers 11 bases. Trimming removed 8 bases from V and 0 bases from J; junction bases left unmatched: 15. Per germline, CDR1 MNHEY and CDR2 SMNVEV (reference sequence). The CDR3 runs to 19 residues.

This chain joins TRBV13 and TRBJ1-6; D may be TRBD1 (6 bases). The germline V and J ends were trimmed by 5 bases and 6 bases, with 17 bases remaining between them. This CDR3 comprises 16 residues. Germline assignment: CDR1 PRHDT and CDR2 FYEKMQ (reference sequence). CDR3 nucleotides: TGTGCCAGCAGCCCTCCGGGGGGGGCCGGTAATTCACCCCTCCACTTT. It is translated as CASSPPGGAGNSPLHF. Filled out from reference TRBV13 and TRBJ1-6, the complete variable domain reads AAGVIQSPRHLIKEKRETATLKCYPIPRHDTVYWYQQGPGQDPQFLISFYEKMQSDKGSIPDRFSAQQFSDYHSELNMSSLELGDSALYFCASSPPGGAGNSPLHFGNGTRLTVT.

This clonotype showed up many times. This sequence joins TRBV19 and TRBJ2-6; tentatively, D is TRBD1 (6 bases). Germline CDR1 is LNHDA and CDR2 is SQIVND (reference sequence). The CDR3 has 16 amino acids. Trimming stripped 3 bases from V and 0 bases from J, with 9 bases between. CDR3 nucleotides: TGTGCCAGTAGTATGCTAGGGGGCTCTGGGGCCAACGTCCTGACTTTC. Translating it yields CASSMLGGSGANVLTF.

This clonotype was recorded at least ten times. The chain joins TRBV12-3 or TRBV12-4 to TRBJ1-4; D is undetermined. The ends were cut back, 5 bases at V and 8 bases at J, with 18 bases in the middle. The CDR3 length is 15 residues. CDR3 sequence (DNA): TGTGCCAGCAGTCCTCCTGAGGGCTCCGGGGAAAAACTGTTTTTT. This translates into CASSPPEGSGEKLFF.

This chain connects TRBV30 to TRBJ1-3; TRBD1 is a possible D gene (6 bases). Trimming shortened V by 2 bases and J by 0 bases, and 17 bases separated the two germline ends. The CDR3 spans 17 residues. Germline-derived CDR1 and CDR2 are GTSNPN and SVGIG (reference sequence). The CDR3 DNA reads TGTGCCTGGAGTAACGACAGGCCAGGGGTCTCTGGAAACACCATATATTTT. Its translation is CAWSNDRPGVSGNTIYF. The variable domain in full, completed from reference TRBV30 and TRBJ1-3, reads SQTIHQWPATLVQPVGSPLSLECTVEGTSNPNLYWYRQAAGRGLQLLFYSVGIGQISSEVPQNLSASRPQDRQFILSSKKLLLSDSGFYLCAWSNDRPGVSGNTIYFGEGSWLTVV.

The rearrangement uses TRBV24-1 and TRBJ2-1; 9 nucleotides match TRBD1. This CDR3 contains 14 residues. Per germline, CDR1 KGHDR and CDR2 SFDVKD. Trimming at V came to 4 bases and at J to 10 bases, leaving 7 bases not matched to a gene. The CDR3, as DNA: TGTGCCACCAGTGAGGCCGGGACAGGGAGAGAGCAGTTCTTC. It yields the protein CATSEAGTGREQFF.

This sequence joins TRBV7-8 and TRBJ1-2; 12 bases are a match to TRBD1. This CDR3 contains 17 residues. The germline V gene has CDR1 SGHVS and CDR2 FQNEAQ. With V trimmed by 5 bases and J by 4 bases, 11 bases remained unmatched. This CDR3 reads CASSLNRDRGRVYGYTF. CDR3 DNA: TGTGCCAGCAGCCTAAACCGGGACAGGGGGCGCGTCTATGGCTACACCTTC. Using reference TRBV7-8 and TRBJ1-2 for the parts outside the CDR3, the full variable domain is GAGVSQSPRYKVAKRGQDVALRCDPISGHVSLFWYQQALGQGPEFLTYFQNEAQLDKSGLPSDRFFAERPEGSVSTLKIQRTQQEDSAVYLCASSLNRDRGRVYGYTFGSGTRLTVV.

Here the CDR3 DNA reads TGTGCCAGCAGGCCCGGACTAGCGGGAGCCAGGAGCTCCTACGAGCAGTACTTC. This gives the protein CASRPGLAGARSSYEQYF. The V and J genes are TRBV6-2 or TRBV6-3 and TRBJ2-7; 13 positions agree with TRBD2. The CDR3 loop spans 18 amino acids. Per germline, CDR1 MNHEY and CDR2 SVGEGT. The ends lost 6 bases at V and 0 bases at J; junction bases unmatched: 11.

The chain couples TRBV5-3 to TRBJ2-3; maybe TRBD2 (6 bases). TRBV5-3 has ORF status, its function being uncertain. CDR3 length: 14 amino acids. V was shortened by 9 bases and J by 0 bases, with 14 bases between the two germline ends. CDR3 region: CAIPGLASTDTQYF. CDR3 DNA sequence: TGTGCCATTCCGGGACTTGCTAGCACAGATACGCAGTATTTT.

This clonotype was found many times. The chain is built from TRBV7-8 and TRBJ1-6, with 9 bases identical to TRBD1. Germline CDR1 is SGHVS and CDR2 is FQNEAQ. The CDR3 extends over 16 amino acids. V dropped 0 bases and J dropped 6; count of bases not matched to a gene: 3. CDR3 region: CASSLANRGLNSPLHF. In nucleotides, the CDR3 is TGTGCCAGCAGCTTAGCGAACAGGGGGCTTAATTCACCCCTCCACTTT.